These T cell receptor beta chains were read from a single sample in a study of identical twins. TCRdb fed the 5' RACE reads into MiXCR, producing one record per CDR3 protein. The sample has about 660,000 distinct CDR3 sequences, roughly 8% seen once; the top ten hold approximately 0.96%. The sample was also linked to a second study, of yellow fever vaccine responses in identical twins.

The sequencing sample was made of PBMCs. These receptors all stem from a woman aged 18-29 years in good health. Each CDR3 is given with its conserved first and last residue. D genes are given only for firm matches. Expanded clones are given a class, and other clones once, few, many or no size at all.

j_call v_call clone_size d_call cdr3_nt cdr3_aa
TRBJ1-1 TRBV6-5 once NA TGTGCCAGCAGTTACATCTCACAGGGTGTCACTGAAGCTTTCTTT CASSYISQGVTEAFF
TRBJ2-3 TRBV5-1 NA TRBD2 TGCGCCAGCAACATAGCGGGGAGCACAGATACGCAGTATTTT CASNIAGSTDTQYF
TRBJ2-2 TRBV28 many NA TGTGCCATTCCTCGTGTGGGGACGAGAGACGGGGAGCTGTTTTTT CAIPRVGTRDGELFF
TRBJ2-5 TRBV12-3/TRBV12-4 many NA TGTGCCAGCACCCTAGGGGCGTCAGAGACCCAGTACTTC CASTLGASETQYF
TRBJ1-1 TRBV27 NA NA TGTGCCAGCAGTTTCAGTGTGGTTAACACTGAAGCTTTCTTT CASSFSVVNTEAFF
TRBJ2-2 TRBV2 many NA TGTGCAAGCACAATGGAGATTGGATTACCGAACACCGGGGAGCTGTTTTTT CASTMEIGLPNTGELFF
TRBJ1-1 TRBV20-1 NA TRBD1 TGCAGTGCTTCTCTACAGGGGGGAGACACTGAAGCTTTCTTT CSASLQGGDTEAFF
TRBJ2-3 TRBV3-1 many NA TGTGCCAGCAGCCAGGGCGGAGTACAGTTTAGCACAGATACGCAGTATTTT CASSQGGVQFSTDTQYF
TRBJ2-7 TRBV7-6 NA NA TGTGCCAGCAGCACCGGGTCCACCTACGAGCAGTACTTC CASSTGSTYEQYF
TRBJ2-1 TRBV3-1 NA NA TGTGCCAGCAGCTACCCCCCCAGGGTGGGAAGACATGAGCAGTTCTTC CASSYPPRVGRHEQFF
TRBJ2-4 TRBV7-2 few NA TGTGCCAGCAGCCCCACAGTACTAGCCAAAAACATTCAGTACTTC CASSPTVLAKNIQYF
TRBJ2-3 TRBV15 many TRBD2 TGTGCCACCAGCAGAGATCTAGCGGTGGTAACAGATACGCAGTATTTT CATSRDLAVVTDTQYF
TRBJ2-7 TRBV20-1 few NA TGCAGTGCTGGTAACAGGGAGTACGAGCAGTACTTC CSAGNREYEQYF
TRBJ2-7 TRBV6-4 NA NA TGTGCCAGCAGTGACAAGGCAGGGTCATACGAGCAGTACTTC CASSDKAGSYEQYF
TRBJ2-1 TRBV12-3/TRBV12-4 NA TRBD1 TGTGCCAGCAGTCGACCCCAACAGGGGACACCACGGGATGAGCAGTCCTTC CASSRPQQGTPRDEQSF
TRBJ2-2 TRBV14 few TRBD1 TGTGCCAGCAGCCCCTGGGACAGACAGGACACCGGGGAGCTGTTTTTT CASSPWDRQDTGELFF